This T cell receptor beta chain was recorded in a study of beta chain features in type 1 diabetes. Notes on the study in general: A moderate, significant TCRB CDR3 shortening appeared in type 1 diabetes across four CD4+ subsets.

Germline CDR1 reads SGHNT; CDR2 reads YYREEE (reference sequence). The CDR3 totals 16 residues. V dropped 4 bases and J dropped 3; count of bases not matched to a gene: 9. Regarding this clone: The antigen remains unidentified.

Expressed TCRB transcripts were sequenced after all isolated RNA was converted to cDNA. Data came from immunoSEQ multiplex PCR; TCRdb stores just in-frame clones and leaves some out. Seen here are over 650,000 clones, 11% to 15% observed once, and the top ten hold roughly 0.04%. The sample was naive CD4+ T cells from blood. This sequence originates from a man aged 18 to 29 with type 1 diabetes. The rearrangement joins TRBV5-4 to TRBJ2-3; 9 bases match TRBD1. The CDR3 spells CASSRDRARDTDTQYF. The CDR3 DNA is TGTGCCAGCAGCAGGGACAGGGCAAGAGATACAGATACGCAGTATTTT.